Listed below are T cell receptor beta chains from one sample, sequenced in a study of T cell repertoires in cytomegalovirus infection. MiXCR, applied by TCRdb to the reads, yields one record per CDR3 protein. Of roughly 600,000 distinct CDR3 sequences listed, roughly 24% were seen once; the top ten hold around 8%. What was sequenced was CD8+ T cells from PBMCs. The receptors were sampled from a human donor in good health (CMV status not recorded). Some clones in this sample may be carry-over from other donors' samples. Each CDR3 is given with its conserved first and last residue. A D gene is named only where the DNA matches it firmly. Where a row states a size, it is once, few, many or the class of an expanded clone; other rows omit it.

v_gene: TRBV14; d_gene: NA; j_gene: TRBJ2-3; abundance: NA; CDR3aa: CASSQVTSTDTQYF; CDR3nt: TGTGCCAGCAGCCAAGTAACAAGCACAGATACGCAGTATTTT
v_gene: TRBV12-3/TRBV12-4; d_gene: NA; j_gene: TRBJ1-1; abundance: many; CDR3aa: CASSHFMNTEAFF; CDR3nt: TGTGCCAGCAGCCATTTCATGAACACTGAAGCTTTCTTT
v_gene: TRBV7-9; d_gene: NA; j_gene: TRBJ2-7; abundance: many; CDR3aa: CASSPAGKDYYEQYF; CDR3nt: TGTGCCAGCAGCCCCGCTGGGAAAGACTACTACGAGCAGTACTTC
v_gene: TRBV6-5; d_gene: NA; j_gene: TRBJ1-1; abundance: few; CDR3aa: CASSYSIAPLTEGEAFF; CDR3nt: TGTGCCAGCAGTTACTCGATAGCACCGCTTACCGAGGGGGAAGCTTTCTTT
v_gene: TRBV28; d_gene: TRBD1; j_gene: TRBJ1-2; abundance: NA; CDR3aa: CASSPRQGAHYGYTF; CDR3nt: TGTGCCAGCAGTCCTCGACAGGGAGCCCACTATGGCTACACCTTC
v_gene: TRBV5-4; d_gene: TRBD1; j_gene: TRBJ2-7; abundance: NA; CDR3aa: CASSLGQEGPEQYF; CDR3nt: TGTGCCAGCAGCCTGGGACAGGAGGGTCCCGAGCAGTACTTC
v_gene: TRBV12-3/TRBV12-4; d_gene: TRBD1; j_gene: TRBJ1-1; abundance: few; CDR3aa: CASSFWTGGTEAFF; CDR3nt: TGTGCCAGCAGTTTCTGGACAGGGGGCACTGAAGCTTTCTTT
v_gene: TRBV20-1; d_gene: TRBD2; j_gene: TRBJ2-3; abundance: few; CDR3aa: CSARDLLAGGWTDTQYF; CDR3nt: TGCAGTGCTAGGGACCTACTAGCGGGGGGCTGGACAGATACGCAGTATTTT
v_gene: TRBV29-1; d_gene: NA; j_gene: TRBJ2-2; abundance: NA; CDR3aa: CSVEDRGLVRGAGELFF; CDR3nt: TGCAGCGTTGAAGATAGAGGTCTCGTCAGGGGTGCCGGGGAGCTGTTTTTT
v_gene: TRBV20-1; d_gene: NA; j_gene: TRBJ2-1; abundance: NA; CDR3aa: CSARDRKEYNEQFF; CDR3nt: TGCAGTGCTAGAGATCGAAAGGAGTACAATGAGCAGTTCTTC
v_gene: TRBV7-9; d_gene: NA; j_gene: TRBJ2-3; abundance: few; CDR3aa: CASSQERGTDTQYF; CDR3nt: TGTGCCAGCAGCCAGGAAAGGGGCACAGATACGCAGTATTTT
v_gene: TRBV12-3/TRBV12-4; d_gene: TRBD1; j_gene: TRBJ1-2; abundance: NA; CDR3aa: CASSPNRGFGYGYTF; CDR3nt: TGTGCCAGCAGTCCTAACAGGGGGTTCGGCTATGGCTACACCTTC
v_gene: TRBV12-3/TRBV12-4; d_gene: TRBD1; j_gene: TRBJ2-3; abundance: NA; CDR3aa: CASRTGIGTDTQYF; CDR3nt: TGTGCCAGCAGGACAGGGATTGGCACAGATACGCAGTATTTT
v_gene: TRBV6-6; d_gene: TRBD1; j_gene: TRBJ1-1; abundance: few; CDR3aa: CASTGQEPHQAFF; CDR3nt: TGTGCCAGCACAGGACAGGAGCCACACCAAGCTTTCTTT
v_gene: TRBV10-3; d_gene: TRBD1; j_gene: TRBJ1-2; abundance: NA; CDR3aa: CAIMTGNYGYTF; CDR3nt: TGTGCCATCATGACAGGGAACTATGGCTACACCTTC
v_gene: TRBV20-1; d_gene: NA; j_gene: TRBJ1-2; abundance: NA; CDR3aa: CSASGVDGYTF; CDR3nt: TGCAGTGCTAGTGGAGTGGATGGCTACACCTTC
v_gene: TRBV6-5; d_gene: NA; j_gene: TRBJ2-5; abundance: NA; CDR3aa: CASSSWDVQETQYF; CDR3nt: TGTGCCAGCAGTTCCTGGGACGTTCAAGAGACCCAGTACTTC
v_gene: TRBV7-9; d_gene: TRBD1; j_gene: TRBJ2-2; abundance: many; CDR3aa: CASSHPGQAPNTGELFF; CDR3nt: TGTGCCAGCAGCCACCCGGGACAGGCGCCGAACACCGGGGAGCTGTTTTTT
v_gene: TRBV11-3; d_gene: NA; j_gene: TRBJ2-5; abundance: many; CDR3aa: CASSLDPSGIGETQYF; CDR3nt: TGTGCCAGCAGCTTAGATCCCTCGGGGATTGGAGAGACCCAGTACTTC
v_gene: TRBV2; d_gene: NA; j_gene: TRBJ1-1; abundance: NA; CDR3aa: CASTLGVEAFF; CDR3nt: TGTGCCAGCACTCTGGGCGTTGAAGCTTTCTTT
v_gene: TRBV4-2; d_gene: NA; j_gene: TRBJ2-7; abundance: NA; CDR3aa: CASSQDRNSSYEQYF; CDR3nt: TGTGCCAGCAGCCAAGATCGAAACAGCTCCTACGAGCAGTACTTC
v_gene: TRBV9; d_gene: NA; j_gene: TRBJ1-6; abundance: NA; CDR3aa: CASSFRNQSYNSPLHF; CDR3nt: TGTGCCAGCAGCTTCAGGAATCAGAGCTATAATTCACCCCTCCACTTT
v_gene: TRBV12-3/TRBV12-4; d_gene: NA; j_gene: TRBJ1-1; abundance: many; CDR3aa: CASSPSPGGRTEAFF; CDR3nt: TGTGCCAGCAGTCCCTCGCCCGGGGGGAGGACTGAAGCTTTCTTT
v_gene: TRBV28; d_gene: TRBD2; j_gene: TRBJ2-3; abundance: NA; CDR3aa: CASMPSGGGSTDTQYF; CDR3nt: TGTGCCAGCATGCCTAGCGGGGGGGGTAGCACAGATACGCAGTATTTT
v_gene: TRBV20-1; d_gene: TRBD2; j_gene: TRBJ2-7; abundance: NA; CDR3aa: CSVRAGDLTYEQYF; CDR3nt: TGCAGTGTTCGTGCGGGGGATCTTACCTACGAGCAGTACTTC
v_gene: TRBV29-1; d_gene: TRBD2; j_gene: TRBJ2-3; abundance: NA; CDR3aa: CSVDSGGAVADTQYF; CDR3nt: TGCAGCGTTGATAGCGGGGGGGCCGTCGCAGATACGCAGTATTTT
v_gene: TRBV7-2; d_gene: TRBD1; j_gene: TRBJ2-5; abundance: many; CDR3aa: CASAVRQGARGEETQYF; CDR3nt: TGTGCCAGCGCCGTAAGGCAGGGGGCACGAGGAGAAGAGACCCAGTACTTC
v_gene: TRBV7-6; d_gene: NA; j_gene: TRBJ2-1; abundance: NA; CDR3aa: CASPLERFF; CDR3nt: TGTGCCAGCCCTTTGGAGCGGTTCTTC
v_gene: TRBV9; d_gene: TRBD2; j_gene: TRBJ2-5; abundance: NA; CDR3aa: CASSLRGLAGGTSQETQYF; CDR3nt: TGTGCCAGCAGCTTAAGGGGCTTAGCGGGGGGGACCAGCCAAGAGACCCAGTACTTC
v_gene: TRBV7-3; d_gene: NA; j_gene: TRBJ2-1; abundance: many; CDR3aa: CASSVDSSSYNEQFF; CDR3nt: TGTGCCAGCAGCGTCGACAGCAGCTCCTACAATGAGCAGTTCTTC
v_gene: TRBV19; d_gene: NA; j_gene: TRBJ1-1; abundance: few; CDR3aa: CASIGGVEAFF; CDR3nt: TGTGCCAGTATTGGGGGGGTTGAAGCTTTCTTT
v_gene: TRBV15; d_gene: NA; j_gene: TRBJ2-3; abundance: few; CDR3aa: CATSSREERFTDTQYF; CDR3nt: TGTGCCACCAGCTCCCGAGAGGAGAGATTCACAGATACGCAGTATTTT
v_gene: TRBV7-9; d_gene: NA; j_gene: TRBJ1-2; abundance: NA; CDR3aa: CASGSPTPREGYTF; CDR3nt: TGTGCCAGCGGCTCCCCGACCCCTCGGGAAGGCTACACCTTC
v_gene: TRBV12-3/TRBV12-4; d_gene: TRBD1; j_gene: TRBJ1-1; abundance: few; CDR3aa: CASSSTGLATEAFF; CDR3nt: TGTGCCAGCAGTTCGACAGGGTTGGCCACTGAAGCTTTCTTT
v_gene: TRBV2; d_gene: NA; j_gene: TRBJ1-1; abundance: NA; CDR3aa: CASPIMNTEAFF; CDR3nt: TGTGCCAGCCCAATTATGAACACTGAAGCTTTCTTT
v_gene: TRBV5-1; d_gene: NA; j_gene: TRBJ2-3; abundance: NA; CDR3aa: CASSMNTDTQYF; CDR3nt: TGCGCCAGCAGCATGAACACAGATACGCAGTATTTT
v_gene: TRBV11-3; d_gene: NA; j_gene: TRBJ1-1; abundance: few; CDR3aa: CASSIDINTEAFF; CDR3nt: TGTGCCAGCAGCATTGACATCAACACTGAAGCTTTCTTT
v_gene: TRBV9; d_gene: TRBD1; j_gene: TRBJ2-2; abundance: NA; CDR3aa: CASSARTGLGTGELFF; CDR3nt: TGTGCCAGCAGCGCAAGGACAGGCTTGGGCACCGGGGAGCTGTTTTTT
v_gene: TRBV6-6; d_gene: TRBD2; j_gene: TRBJ2-1; abundance: few; CDR3aa: CASSYSTSGGAGNEQFF; CDR3nt: TGTGCCAGCAGTTACTCGACTAGCGGGGGGGCCGGCAATGAGCAGTTCTTC
v_gene: TRBV3-1; d_gene: NA; j_gene: TRBJ2-1; abundance: NA; CDR3aa: CASRHLEGRADEQFF; CDR3nt: TGTGCCAGCAGGCACCTCGAGGGTAGGGCCGATGAGCAGTTCTTC
v_gene: TRBV20-1; d_gene: NA; j_gene: TRBJ2-1; abundance: few; CDR3aa: CSAENPDNEQFF; CDR3nt: TGCAGTGCTGAGAACCCGGACAATGAGCAGTTCTTC
v_gene: TRBV7-8; d_gene: NA; j_gene: TRBJ1-5; abundance: once; CDR3aa: CVSSLEASRSNQPQHF; CDR3nt: TGTGTCAGCAGCTTAGAAGCCAGTCGCAGCAATCAGCCCCAGCATTTT
v_gene: TRBV2; d_gene: NA; j_gene: TRBJ1-1; abundance: NA; CDR3aa: CASLTRVVTEAFF; CDR3nt: TGTGCCAGTCTCACTAGGGTGGTCACTGAAGCTTTCTTT
v_gene: TRBV12-3/TRBV12-4; d_gene: TRBD1; j_gene: TRBJ2-1; abundance: few; CDR3aa: CASSSTGAAYNEQFF; CDR3nt: TGTGCCAGCAGTTCCACAGGGGCAGCCTACAATGAGCAGTTCTTC
v_gene: TRBV3-1; d_gene: TRBD1; j_gene: TRBJ1-4; abundance: few; CDR3aa: CASSRGGWEKLFF; CDR3nt: TGTGCCAGCAGCAGAGGGGGCTGGGAAAAACTGTTTTTT
v_gene: TRBV29-1; d_gene: TRBD1; j_gene: TRBJ2-5; abundance: NA; CDR3aa: CSVPLGQGFETQYF; CDR3nt: TGCAGCGTTCCATTGGGACAGGGATTCGAGACCCAGTACTTC
v_gene: TRBV6-2/TRBV6-3; d_gene: TRBD2; j_gene: TRBJ2-1; abundance: few; CDR3aa: CASSLGRGAEYNEQFF; CDR3nt: TGTGCCAGCAGCCTAGGGCGGGGGGCGGAATACAATGAGCAGTTCTTC
v_gene: TRBV7-9; d_gene: TRBD2; j_gene: TRBJ2-5; abundance: many; CDR3aa: CASSLTSGGYLQETQYF; CDR3nt: TGTGCCAGCAGTTTGACTAGCGGGGGATACCTCCAAGAGACCCAGTACTTC
v_gene: TRBV7-2; d_gene: NA; j_gene: TRBJ1-2; abundance: many; CDR3aa: CATSWAPPGYTF; CDR3nt: TGTGCCACCTCCTGGGCGCCACCTGGCTACACCTTC
v_gene: TRBV20-1; d_gene: NA; j_gene: TRBJ1-4; abundance: few; CDR3aa: CSARRRDSTNEKLFF; CDR3nt: TGCAGTGCTAGGAGACGGGATTCAACTAATGAAAAACTGTTTTTT
v_gene: TRBV12-3/TRBV12-4; d_gene: TRBD2; j_gene: TRBJ2-3; abundance: many; CDR3aa: CASSPGTSGYTDTQYF; CDR3nt: TGTGCCAGCAGCCCCGGCACTAGCGGATACACAGATACGCAGTATTTT